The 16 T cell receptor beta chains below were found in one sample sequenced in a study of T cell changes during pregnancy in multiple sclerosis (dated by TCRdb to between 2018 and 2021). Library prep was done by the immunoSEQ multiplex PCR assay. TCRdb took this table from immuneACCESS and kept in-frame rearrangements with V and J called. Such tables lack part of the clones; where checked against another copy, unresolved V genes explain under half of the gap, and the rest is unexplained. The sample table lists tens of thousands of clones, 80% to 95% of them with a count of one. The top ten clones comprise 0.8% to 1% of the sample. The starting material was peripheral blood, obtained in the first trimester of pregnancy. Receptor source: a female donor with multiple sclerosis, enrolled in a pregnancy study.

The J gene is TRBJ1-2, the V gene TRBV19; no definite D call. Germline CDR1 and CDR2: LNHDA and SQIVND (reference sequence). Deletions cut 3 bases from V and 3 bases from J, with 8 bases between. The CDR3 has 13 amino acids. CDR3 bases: TGTGCCAGTAGTATGGTCACGGACTATGGCTACACCTTC. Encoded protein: CASSMVTDYGYTF.

This chain's CDR3 is CASSFGTGNDNEQFF. The DNA for the CDR3 is TGTGCCAGCAGCTTCGGGACAGGGAACGACAATGAGCAGTTCTTC. The genes are TRBV7-3 and TRBJ2-1, with 9 bases fitting TRBD1. CDR3 length: 15 residues. J lost 5 bases, V lost 3 bases, and 5 bases had no gene match. Germline CDR1 and CDR2: SGHTA and FQGTGA.

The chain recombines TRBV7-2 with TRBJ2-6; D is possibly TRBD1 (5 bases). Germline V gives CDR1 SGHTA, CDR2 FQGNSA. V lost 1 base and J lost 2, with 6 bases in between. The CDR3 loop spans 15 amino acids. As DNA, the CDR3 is TGTGCCAGCAGCTTAGGGGGCGCTGGGGCCAACGTCCTGACTTTC. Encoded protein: CASSLGGAGANVLTF.

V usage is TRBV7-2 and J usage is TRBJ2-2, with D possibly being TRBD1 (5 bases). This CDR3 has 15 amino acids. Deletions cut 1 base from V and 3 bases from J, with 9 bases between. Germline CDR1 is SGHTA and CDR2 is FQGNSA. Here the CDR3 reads CASSLDAGYTGELFF. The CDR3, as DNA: TGTGCCAGCAGCTTAGACGCAGGGTACACCGGGGAGCTGTTTTTT.

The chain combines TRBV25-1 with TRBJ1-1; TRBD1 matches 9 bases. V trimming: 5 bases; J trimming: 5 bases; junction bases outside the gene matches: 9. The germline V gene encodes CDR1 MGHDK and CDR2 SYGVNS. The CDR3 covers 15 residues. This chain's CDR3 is CASSTGTGYRTEAFF. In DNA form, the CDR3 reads TGTGCCAGCAGTACCGGGACAGGGTATCGAACTGAAGCTTTCTTT.

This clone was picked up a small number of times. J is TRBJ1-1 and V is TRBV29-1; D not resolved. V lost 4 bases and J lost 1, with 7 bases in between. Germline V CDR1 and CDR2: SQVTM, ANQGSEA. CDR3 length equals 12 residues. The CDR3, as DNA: TGCAGCGTTGTCAACAGGAACACTGAAGCTTTCTTT. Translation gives CSVVNRNTEAFF. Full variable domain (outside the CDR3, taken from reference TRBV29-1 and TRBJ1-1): SAVISQKPSRDICQRGTSLTIQCQVDSQVTMMFWYRQQPGQSLTLIATANQGSEATYESGFVIDKFPISRPNLTFSTLTVSNMSPEDSSIYLCSVVNRNTEAFFGQGTRLTVV.

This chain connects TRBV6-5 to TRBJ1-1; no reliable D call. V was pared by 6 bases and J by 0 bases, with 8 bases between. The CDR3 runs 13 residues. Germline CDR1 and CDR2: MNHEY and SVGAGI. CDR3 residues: CASSLDMNTEAFF. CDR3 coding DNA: TGTGCCAGCAGCCTCGACATGAACACTGAAGCTTTCTTT.

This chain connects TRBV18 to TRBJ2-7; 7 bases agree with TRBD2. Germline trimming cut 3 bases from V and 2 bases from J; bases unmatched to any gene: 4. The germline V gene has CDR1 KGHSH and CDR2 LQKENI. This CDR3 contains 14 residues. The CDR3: CASSPDRGAYEQYF. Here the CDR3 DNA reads TGTGCCAGCTCACCTGACCGGGGGGCCTACGAGCAGTACTTC.

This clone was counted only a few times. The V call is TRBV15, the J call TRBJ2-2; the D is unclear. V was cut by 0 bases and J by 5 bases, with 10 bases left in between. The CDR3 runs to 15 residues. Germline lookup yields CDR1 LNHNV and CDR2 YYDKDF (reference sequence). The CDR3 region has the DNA TGTGCCACCAGCAGAGAAGCCGAGGTTACCGGGGAGCTGTTTTTT. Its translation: CATSREAEVTGELFF.

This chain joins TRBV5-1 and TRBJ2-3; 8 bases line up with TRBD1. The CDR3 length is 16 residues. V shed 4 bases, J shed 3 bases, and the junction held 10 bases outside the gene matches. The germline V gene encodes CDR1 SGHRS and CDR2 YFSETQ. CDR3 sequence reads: CASSQQTGDITDTQYF. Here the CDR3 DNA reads TGCGCCAGCAGCCAACAGACAGGGGATATAACAGATACGCAGTATTTT.

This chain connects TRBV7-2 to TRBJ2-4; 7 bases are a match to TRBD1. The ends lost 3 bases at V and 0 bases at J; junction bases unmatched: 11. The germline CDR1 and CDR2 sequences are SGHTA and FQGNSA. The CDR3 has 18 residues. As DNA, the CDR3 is TGTGCCAGCAGCTTTGATGACAGGGCCCTTCTAGCCAAAAACATTCAGTACTTC. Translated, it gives CASSFDDRALLAKNIQYF.

The CDR3 protein is CASSFTEYTEAFF. CDR3 in DNA: TGTGCCAGCAGCTTTACGGAGTACACTGAAGCTTTCTTT. This chain connects TRBV7-3 to TRBJ1-1; D is undetermined. Germline values: CDR1 SGHTA, CDR2 FQGTGA. CDR3 size: 13 residues. V was cut by 3 bases and J by 3 bases, with 8 bases left in between. Full variable domain (missing parts from reference TRBV7-3 and TRBJ1-1): GAGVSQTPSNKVTEKGKYVELRCDPISGHTALYWYRQSLGQGPEFLIYFQGTGAADDSGLPNDRFFAVRPEGSVSTLKIQRTERGDSAVYLCASSFTEYTEAFFGQGTRLTVV.

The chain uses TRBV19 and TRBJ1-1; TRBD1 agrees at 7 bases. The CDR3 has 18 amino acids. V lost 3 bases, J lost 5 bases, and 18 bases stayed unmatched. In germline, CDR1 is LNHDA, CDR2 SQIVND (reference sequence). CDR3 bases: TGTGCCAGTAGTATTAGGGGAGAACAGGGGATGATTGTAACTGAAGCTTTCTTT. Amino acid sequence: CASSIRGEQGMIVTEAFF.

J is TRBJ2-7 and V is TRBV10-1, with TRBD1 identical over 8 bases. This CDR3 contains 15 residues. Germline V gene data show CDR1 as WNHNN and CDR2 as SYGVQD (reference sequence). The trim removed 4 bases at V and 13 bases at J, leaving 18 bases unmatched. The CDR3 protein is CASSGLGQEGFVGYF. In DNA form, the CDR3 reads TGCGCCAGCAGTGGATTGGGACAGGAGGGGTTCGTTGGTTACTTC.

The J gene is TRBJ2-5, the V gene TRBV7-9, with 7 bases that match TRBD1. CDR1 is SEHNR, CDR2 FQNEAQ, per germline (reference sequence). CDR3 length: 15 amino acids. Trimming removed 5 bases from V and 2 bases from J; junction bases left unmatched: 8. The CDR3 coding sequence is TGTGCCAGCAGCACAGGGGAAGTGAGGCAAGAGACCCAGTACTTC. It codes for CASSTGEVRQETQYF.

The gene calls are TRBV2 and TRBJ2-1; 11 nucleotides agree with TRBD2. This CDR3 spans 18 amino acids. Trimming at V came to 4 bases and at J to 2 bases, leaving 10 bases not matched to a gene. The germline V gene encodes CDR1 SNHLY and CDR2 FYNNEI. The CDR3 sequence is CASSGLTVLAGAYNEQFF. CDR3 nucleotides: TGTGCCAGCAGTGGGTTGACTGTACTAGCGGGGGCCTACAATGAGCAGTTCTTC.